Shown below are 9 T cell receptor beta chains from a single sample sequenced in a study of Ad26.COV2.S vaccination and SARS-CoV-2 variants. As for treatment: 15 to 20 received Ad26.COV2.S at low or high dose, single or two shots; 5 received placebo; per-sample allocation not given. The study sampled participants on day 63 after the first vaccine or placebo injection. Clones were sequenced by immunoSEQ multiplex PCR, and TCRdb holds only the in-frame ones, with some missing. Altogether fewer than 500,000 clones are present, 85% to 90% being singletons, with the ten largest covering roughly 2.5%. The sequencing here drew on peripheral blood, taken in a trial of Ad26.COV2.S vaccine versus placebo. Receptors originate from a person between 18 and 65 years old who received the Ad26.COV2.S COVID-19 vaccine or a placebo.

The chain links TRBV3-1 (or the pseudogene TRBV3-2) to TRBJ2-1, with 7 bases fitting TRBD1. The trim removed 4 bases at V and 4 bases at J, leaving 10 bases unmatched. Germline V gene data show CDR1 as LGHDT and CDR2 as YNNKEL (reference sequence). The CDR3 length is 16 residues. CDR3 in amino acids: CASSLRDSHIYNEQFF. CDR3 sequence (DNA): TGTGCCAGCAGCCTTAGGGACAGCCACATATACAATGAGCAGTTCTTC.

The chain links TRBV9 to TRBJ1-1; a possible D gene is TRBD1 (6 bases). CDR3 length: 15 amino acids. Germline CDR1 is SGDLS and CDR2 is YYNGEE. V lost 3 bases and J lost 5, with 17 bases in between. Here the CDR3 reads CASSGGPGTSTEAFF. CDR3 nucleotide sequence: TGTGCCAGCAGCGGGGGGCCCGGTACCTCAACTGAAGCTTTCTTT. The entire variable domain, with the rest obtained from reference TRBV9 and TRBJ1-1, is as follows: DSGVTQTPKHLITATGQRVTLRCSPRSGDLSVYWYQQSLDQGLQFLIQYYNGEERAKGNILERFSAQQFPDLHSELNLSSLELGDSALYFCASSGGPGTSTEAFFGQGTRLTVV.

This sequence joins TRBV19 and TRBJ1-1; 9 bases align to TRBD1. In germline, CDR1 is LNHDA, CDR2 SQIVND (reference sequence). J was trimmed by 0 bases and V by 11 bases; bases with no gene match: 10. This CDR3 comprises 15 residues. Here the CDR3 DNA reads TGTGCCGTCAAGACAGGGGGATTTGTGAACACTGAAGCTTTCTTT. This gives the protein CAVKTGGFVNTEAFF.

V gene TRBV10-3 combines with J gene TRBJ1-2; D uncertain. Germline-derived CDR1 and CDR2 are ENHRY and SYGVKD. Trimming took off 1 base at V and 9 bases at J, with 6 bases between the two ends. CDR3 length: 11 residues. The chain's CDR3 is CAISEWERYTF. CDR3 DNA sequence: TGTGCCATCAGTGAGTGGGAACGCTACACCTTC.

This clone was counted once. The chain has TRBV28 and TRBJ1-5; D is undetermined. Trimming stripped 10 bases from V and 9 bases from J, with 16 bases between. Germline V CDR1 and CDR2: MDHEN, SYDVKM. CDR3 length equals 12 residues. The CDR3 loop is CAIRSVGAPQHF. CDR3 nucleotides: TGTGCCATACGTAGTGTAGGCGCGCCCCAGCATTTT.

The rearrangement links TRBV25-1 to TRBJ1-6; unclear D gene. CDR1 MGHDK and CDR2 SYGVNS come from the germline V gene. V lost 0 bases to trimming and J lost 13 bases, with 16 bases between them. The CDR3 covers 15 residues. CDR3 DNA sequence: TGTGCCAGCAGTGAATACGTGGCCGCGTTGGGGCCCCTCCACTTT. It translates to CASSEYVAALGPLHF.

V is TRBV3-1 (or the pseudogene TRBV3-2) and J is TRBJ1-2; D remains ambiguous. Trimming took off 1 base at V and 8 bases at J, with 8 bases between the two ends. CDR3 length: 12 residues. Germline values: CDR1 LGHDT, CDR2 YNNKEL (reference sequence). The CDR3 reads CASSQGPGGYTF. In DNA, the CDR3 is TGTGCCAGCAGCCAAGGGCCGGGCGGCTACACCTTC.

This rearrangement joins TRBV27 to TRBJ2-7; D ambiguous. CDR3 length: 13 residues. Trimming cost V 5 bases and J 2 bases, with 10 bases left between them. Germline values: CDR1 MNHEY, CDR2 SMNVEV (reference sequence). This CDR3 reads CASSGAETYEQYF. The CDR3, as DNA: TGTGCCAGCAGTGGCGCAGAAACCTACGAGCAGTACTTC.

This chain links TRBV3-1 (or the pseudogene TRBV3-2) with TRBJ1-3; D is unclear. The CDR3 is 17 amino acids. The germline gives CDR1 LGHDT, CDR2 YNNKEL (reference sequence). The V end lost 3 bases, the J end lost 0 bases, and 15 bases lay between the germline ends. The CDR3 loop reads CASSQNEALVSGNTIYF. CDR3 bases: TGTGCCAGCAGCCAGAATGAGGCCTTGGTCTCTGGAAACACCATATATTTT.